The 16 T cell receptor beta chains listed next were all sequenced from one sample in a study of shared clonotypes between healthy human individuals. The assay was immunoSEQ multiplex PCR, and TCRdb's table has in-frame clones only and misses some. Of 2 million to 2.5 million clones detected, roughly 93% appear once; the ten largest clones hold about 0.34%. Sequenced: naive CD4+ T cells from PBMCs. Described subset: CD45RA+ positively selected. These receptors all come from a man between 18 and 29 years old in good health. Some clones in this sample may be carry-over from other donors' samples.

The chain links TRBV28 to TRBJ1-2, with a tentative D call TRBD1 (5 bases). This CDR3 has 15 amino acids. Trimming took 6 bases from V and 4 from J, leaving 18 bases between them. Germline CDR1 reads MDHEN; CDR2 reads SYDVKM. This CDR3 reads CASRVSGVLGYGYTF. CDR3 nucleotide sequence: TGTGCCAGCAGAGTATCGGGGGTCTTAGGCTATGGCTACACCTTC.

CDR3 region: CASSEEQALGWDEQFF. In nucleotides, the CDR3 is TGTGCCAGCAGTGAAGAACAGGCCCTCGGGTGGGATGAGCAGTTCTTC. The chain recombines TRBV6-1 with TRBJ2-1; D might be TRBD1 (5 bases). CDR3 length: 16 residues. V was cut by 1 base and J by 8 bases, with 18 bases left in between. The V gene's germline CDR1 is MNHNS and CDR2 SASEGT.

This clone came up once. Compared with germline, one end of the junction differs, possibly owing to a read error. Distinct nucleotide sequences in the sample also encode this CDR3. The chain couples TRBV7-3 to TRBJ2-6; possibly TRBD1 for D (5 bases). The CDR3 sequence is 16 residues long. Germline CDR1 reads SGHTA; CDR2 reads FQGTGA. CDR3 residues: CASSLEWSPGANVLTF. CDR3 bases: TGTGCCAGCAGCTTAGAATGGTCCCCTGGGGCCAACGTCCTGACTTTT.

V usage is TRBV28 and J usage is TRBJ2-7, with D perhaps matching TRBD1 or TRBD2 (5 bases each). The CDR3 length is 16 residues. V lost 6 bases and J lost 2, with 20 bases in between. Germline CDR1 and CDR2: MDHEN and SYDVKM. CDR3 sequence (DNA): TGTGCCAGCAGACCAGTCGGGACGGTCTCCACCTACGAGCAGTACTTC. Amino acids: CASRPVGTVSTYEQYF.

This chain joins TRBV9 and TRBJ2-1; no clear D. The CDR3 covers 17 residues. Trimming took 0 bases from V and 2 from J, leaving 15 bases between them. From germline, CDR1 is SGDLS and CDR2 YYNGEE. The CDR3 DNA reads as TGTGCCAGCAGCGTAGCTTACCCTCCGGGCCCCTACAATGAGCAGTTCTTC. It codes for CASSVAYPPGPYNEQFF.

The gene calls are TRBV6-7 and TRBJ2-7, with D uncertain. TRBV6-7 is reported as an ORF; its role is uncertain. V gave up 6 bases and J gave up 6 bases, with 3 bases separating them. The CDR3 spans 9 residues. The CDR3 DNA is TGTGCCAGCAGCCCCGAGCAGTACTTC. It is translated as CASSPEQYF.

The V call is TRBV4-3, the J call TRBJ2-7; 9 nucleotides line up with TRBD2. With 1 base clipped from V and 2 bases from J, the junction kept 3 bases outside the gene matches. This CDR3 has 15 amino acids. CDR1 and CDR2 (germline): LGHNA, YSLEER. Here the CDR3 reads CASSQVLAGPYEQYF. As DNA, the CDR3 is TGCGCCAGCAGCCAAGTTCTAGCGGGGCCCTACGAGCAGTACTTC.

This clone has just a few counts. The rearrangement uses TRBV4-1 and TRBJ1-5; TRBD1 matches 7 bases. Germline CDR1 is MGHRA and CDR2 is YSYEKL. There are 14 residues in the CDR3. J lost 2 bases, V lost 4 bases, and 2 bases had no gene match. The CDR3 DNA reads TGCGCCAGCAGCCTTGACAGGGGCAATCAGCCCCAGCATTTT. It specifies CASSLDRGNQPQHF.

The chain carries TRBV5-1 and TRBJ2-7; 9 bases map to TRBD1. The CDR3 extends over 16 amino acids. Germline V gives CDR1 SGHRS, CDR2 YFSETQ. V was pared by 4 bases and J by 3 bases, with 11 bases of the junction left unmatched. The CDR3 reads CASSGLIQGAHYEQYF. The DNA of the CDR3 is TGCGCCAGCAGCGGTTTAATACAGGGGGCGCACTACGAGCAGTACTTC.

This chain connects TRBV18 to TRBJ2-5; 7 bases agree with TRBD1. In germline, CDR1 is KGHSH, CDR2 LQKENI. With 3 bases clipped from V and 2 bases from J, the junction kept 3 bases outside the gene matches. This CDR3 has 14 residues. The CDR3 protein is CASSPKTGQETQYF. CDR3 coding DNA: TGTGCCAGCTCACCTAAGACAGGGCAAGAGACCCAGTACTTC.

The rearrangement joins TRBV28 to TRBJ2-7, with D possibly TRBD1 on 6 matching bases. Trimming stripped 7 bases from V and 5 bases from J, with 18 bases between. This CDR3 has 14 residues. In germline, CDR1 is MDHEN, CDR2 SYDVKM. The CDR3 nucleotides are TGTGCCAGCATAGCCAGGGGTTTCTACCACGAGCAGTACTTC. Amino acids: CASIARGFYHEQYF.

The V gene is TRBV4-2, the J gene TRBJ2-5; D unresolved. Germline V CDR1 and CDR2: LGHNA, YNFKEQ. V lost 1 base, J lost 3 bases, and 18 bases lay in between. This CDR3 region has 17 residues. The CDR3 region has the DNA TGTGCCAGCAGCCAAGCGAGGTACAGCCCGATGGAAGAGACCCAGTACTTC. Translation gives CASSQARYSPMEETQYF.

J is TRBJ2-2 and V is TRBV28, with TRBD2 as a possible D gene (7 bases). This CDR3 region has 16 residues. The ends were cut back, 6 bases at V and 2 bases at J, with 16 bases in the middle. Germline V gene sequence: CDR1 MDHEN, CDR2 SYDVKM. CDR3 in amino acids: CASSPAGAGNTGELFF. Here the CDR3 DNA reads TGTGCCAGCAGCCCTGCGGGGGCGGGAAACACCGGGGAGCTGTTTTTT.

With regard to this clone: One end of the junction fails to match germline, which may point to a read error. V gene TRBV28 combines with J gene TRBJ1-3; the D gene is possibly TRBD1 (5 bases). The germline gives CDR1 MDHEN, CDR2 SYDVKM. The CDR3 length is 11 residues. This CDR3 reads CPRGIGNTIYF. The CDR3 coding sequence is TGCCCCCGGGGGATCGGAAACACCATATATTTT. The variable domain in full, with the rest retrieved from reference TRBV28 and TRBJ1-3, is DVKVTQSSRYLVKRTGEKVFLECVQDMDHENMFWYRQDPGLGLRLIYFSYDVKMKEKGDIPEGYSVSREKKERFSLILESASTNQTSMYLCPRGIGNTIYFGEGSWLTVV.

This rearrangement joins TRBV2 to TRBJ1-2; D call uncertain. CDR1 SNHLY and CDR2 FYNNEI come from the germline V gene. Deletions cut 4 bases from V and 4 bases from J, with 13 bases between. This CDR3 comprises 14 residues. In nucleotides, the CDR3 is TGTGCCAGCAGTGGGTGGGAAATTGGCTATGGCTACACCTTC. Its translation: CASSGWEIGYGYTF.

The chain combines TRBV7-2 with TRBJ2-1; 10 positions agree with TRBD2. The CDR3 is 19 residues long. J lost 0 bases, V lost 0 bases, and 8 bases had no gene match. Germline V CDR1 and CDR2: SGHTA, FQGNSA. The CDR3 region has the DNA TGTGCCAGCAGCTTAGCAGTAGGGACTAGCGCGTTCTCCTACAATGAGCAGTTCTTC. Residues: CASSLAVGTSAFSYNEQFF.